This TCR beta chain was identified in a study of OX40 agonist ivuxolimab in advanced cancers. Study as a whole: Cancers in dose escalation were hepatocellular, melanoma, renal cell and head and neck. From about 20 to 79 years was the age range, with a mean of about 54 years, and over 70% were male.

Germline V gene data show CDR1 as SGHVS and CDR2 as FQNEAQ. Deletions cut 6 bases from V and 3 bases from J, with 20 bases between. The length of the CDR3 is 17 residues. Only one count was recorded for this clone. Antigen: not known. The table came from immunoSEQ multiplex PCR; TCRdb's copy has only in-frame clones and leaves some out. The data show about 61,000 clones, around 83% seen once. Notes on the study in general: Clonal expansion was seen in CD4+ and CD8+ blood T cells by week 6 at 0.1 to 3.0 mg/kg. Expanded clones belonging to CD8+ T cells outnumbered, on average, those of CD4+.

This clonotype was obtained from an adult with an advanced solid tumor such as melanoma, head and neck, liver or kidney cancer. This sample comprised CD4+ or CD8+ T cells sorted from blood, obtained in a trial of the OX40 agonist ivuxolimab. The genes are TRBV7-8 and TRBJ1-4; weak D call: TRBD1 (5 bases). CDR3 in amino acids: CASRFTGPRQPNEKLFF. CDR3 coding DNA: TGTGCCAGCAGGTTCACCGGTCCTAGACAGCCTAATGAAAAACTGTTTTTT.